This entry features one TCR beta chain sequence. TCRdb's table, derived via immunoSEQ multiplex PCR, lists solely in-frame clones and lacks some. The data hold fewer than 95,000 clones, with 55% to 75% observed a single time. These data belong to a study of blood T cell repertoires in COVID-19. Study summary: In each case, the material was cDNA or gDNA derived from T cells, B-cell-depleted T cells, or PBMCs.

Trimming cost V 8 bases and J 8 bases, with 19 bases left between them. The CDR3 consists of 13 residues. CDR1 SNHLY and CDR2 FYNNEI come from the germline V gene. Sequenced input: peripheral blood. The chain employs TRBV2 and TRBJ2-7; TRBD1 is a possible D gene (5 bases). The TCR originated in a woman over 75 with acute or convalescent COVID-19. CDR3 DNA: TGTGCCAGCTCTTCTGGGGCCACAGTCAAGCAGTACTTC. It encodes CASSSGATVKQYF.